This T cell receptor (beta chain) is drawn from a study of blood T cells in healthy people across ages. This CDR3 comprises 16 residues. Per the germline V gene, CDR1 is MGHRA and CDR2 is YSYEKL. The junction had 6 bases not matched to a gene; V was cut back by 0 bases and J by 2 bases. This clonotype was seen more than once but under ten times. The antigen remains unidentified. Researchers isolated at least 7 million PBMCs per sample. General observations from the study: Comparison with aged donors showed that long-lived donors had more naive CD4+ cells and higher diversity. It was found that TCR beta diversity correlated strongly with the percentage of naive T cells.

The second PCR ran about 6 to 12 cycles with a sample-barcoded 5' primer and J-beta primers. From the 5' RACE reads, TCRdb called clonotypes with MiXCR, one entry per CDR3 protein. This table holds 700,000 to 900,000 distinct CDR3 sequences, roughly 25% found once. These same records also appear under a second study, on T cells of mothers and their children.

The chain has TRBV4-1 and TRBJ2-5; TRBD1 agrees at 7 bases. The sequencing sample was made of blood. The sequence derives from a boy younger than 18 in good health. The CDR3 nucleotides are TGCGCCAGCAGCCAAGATCCCAGGGGGTATCAAGAGACCCAGTACTTC. Residues: CASSQDPRGYQETQYF.